This entry concerns a single T cell receptor beta chain. The antigen is unknown. The data were produced by immunoSEQ multiplex PCR, yet TCRdb's version contains in-frame clones alone and is incomplete. Seen here are roughly 50,000 clones, approximately 81% observed once, and the top ten hold approximately 3.6%. This CDR3 comprises 14 residues. The V end was cut by 3 bases, the J end by 2 bases, with 10 bases between. Germline CDR1 reads SGHRS; CDR2 reads YFSETQ. This sample is drawn from a study of a mutant IDH1 vaccine in newly diagnosed glioma. Study overall: Patients underwent eight vaccinations, which took place in weeks 1, 3, 5, 7, 11, 15, 19 and 23. Study conclusions and caveats: Changes in the top peripheral T cell clonotypes seemingly had no bearing on pseudoprogression.

Time point: week 5, during vaccination. A 20-mer mutant IDH1 peptide at 300 ug was injected subcutaneously with topical imiquimod. The sequence was obtained from a man aged 25-45 years with glioma. The V call is TRBV5-1, the J call TRBJ2-3; possibly TRBD1 for D (6 bases). Sequencing was performed on PBMCs, taken from a glioma patient whose treatment included an IDH1 peptide vaccine. The CDR3 sequence is CASSSDRATDTQYF. Here the CDR3 DNA reads TGCGCCAGCAGCTCGGACAGAGCCACAGATACGCAGTATTTT.